These 32 T cell receptor beta chains were sequenced from one sample in a study of blood T cell repertoires in COVID-19. The table came from immunoSEQ multiplex PCR; TCRdb's copy has only in-frame clones and leaves some out. This table has approximately 100,000 clones, around nine tenths appearing once. Sequencing input: peripheral blood. The source of these receptors is a man between 65 and 80 years old with acute or convalescent COVID-19.

This clone was observed a single time. The chain links TRBV7-2 to TRBJ2-2; D gene uncertain. This CDR3 is built from 14 residues. Germline V gene data show CDR1 as SGHTA and CDR2 as FQGNSA. With 2 bases removed from V and 1 base from J, the gap between germline ends came to 5 bases. CDR3 protein: CASSLQVNTGELFF. The CDR3, as DNA: TGTGCCAGCAGCTTACAGGTGAACACCGGGGAGCTGTTTTTT.

The genes are TRBV28 and TRBJ2-5; 14 nucleotides match TRBD2. The CDR3 covers 15 residues. V shed 6 bases, J shed 4 bases, and the junction held 4 bases outside the gene matches. Germline V CDR1 and CDR2: MDHEN, SYDVKM. This CDR3 reads CASRTTSGGGETQYF. Written as DNA, the CDR3 is TGTGCCAGCAGAACGACTAGCGGGGGGGGAGAGACCCAGTACTTC. Supplemented by reference TRBV28 and TRBJ2-5, the full variable domain reads DVKVTQSSRYLVKRTGEKVFLECVQDMDHENMFWYRQDPGLGLRLIYFSYDVKMKEKGDIPEGYSVSREKKERFSLILESASTNQTSMYLCASRTTSGGGETQYFGPGTRLLVL.

The V gene is TRBV19, the J gene TRBJ1-5, with D perhaps TRBD1 (6 bases). The V and J ends lost 11 bases and 3 bases respectively, with 8 bases between them. CDR1 and CDR2 (germline): LNHDA, SQIVND (reference sequence). The CDR3 totals 11 residues. For the CDR3, the DNA is TGTGCCTCAGGGGTCAATCAGCCCCAGCATTTT. This sequence encodes CASGVNQPQHF.

This chain links TRBV5-4 with TRBJ2-5; 7 bases map to TRBD2. Per germline, CDR1 SGHNT and CDR2 YYREEE (reference sequence). The CDR3 is 13 residues long. V lost 0 bases, J lost 4 bases, and 0 bases stayed unmatched. The CDR3 DNA reads TGTGCCAGCAGCTTGGGGGGGGGAGAGACCCAGTACTTC. Translation gives CASSLGGGETQYF. The full variable domain, rest sourced from reference TRBV5-4 and TRBJ2-5, is ETGVTQSPTHLIKTRGQQVTLRCSSQSGHNTVSWYQQALGQGPQFIFQYYREEENGRGNFPPRFSGLQFPNYSSELNVNALELDDSALYLCASSLGGGETQYFGPGTRLLVL.

The CDR3 loop reads CASSIQNPQGNTEAFF. CDR3 bases: TGTGCCAGTAGTATCCAGAACCCCCAGGGGAACACTGAAGCTTTCTTT. The chain links TRBV19 to TRBJ1-1; D perhaps matches TRBD1 (5 bases). The length of the CDR3 is 16 residues. Trimming pared 3 bases from V and 1 base from J, leaving 15 bases between. Germline CDR1 reads LNHDA; CDR2 reads SQIVND (reference sequence).

This sequence joins TRBV30 and TRBJ1-5, with D possibly being TRBD1 (5 bases). This CDR3 contains 15 residues. Germline V CDR1 and CDR2: GTSNPN, SVGIG (reference sequence). V lost 0 bases, J lost 3 bases, and 12 bases lay in between. CDR3 bases: TGTGCCTGGAGTGTAACATGGGGCCCCAATCAGCCCCAGCATTTT. Protein sequence: CAWSVTWGPNQPQHF.

J is TRBJ1-2 and V is TRBV5-1, with D maybe TRBD1 (6 bases). The CDR3 consists of 13 residues. With 0 bases removed from V and 9 bases from J, the gap between germline ends came to 12 bases. Germline lookup yields CDR1 SGHRS and CDR2 YFSETQ. CDR3: CASSLEGQFSYTF. The CDR3 nucleotides are TGCGCCAGCAGCTTGGAAGGACAGTTTAGCTACACCTTC.

The V and J genes are TRBV25-1 and TRBJ2-7; D is unclear. The V end lost 7 bases, the J end lost 6 bases, and 13 bases lay between the germline ends. Germline-derived CDR1 and CDR2 are MGHDK and SYGVNS. The CDR3 has 12 amino acids. This CDR3 is CASNDWVGEQYF. The CDR3 DNA sequence: TGTGCCAGCAACGACTGGGTAGGCGAGCAGTACTTC.

The gene calls are TRBV5-1 and TRBJ2-1; the match to TRBD2 covers 12 bases. The germline CDR1 and CDR2 sequences are SGHRS and YFSETQ. V shed 3 bases and J 9 bases; nucleotides not matched to a gene: 7. There are 15 residues in the CDR3. The chain's CDR3 is CASSYLAGGPSEQFF. CDR3 nucleotide sequence: TGCGCCAGCAGCTACCTAGCGGGAGGGCCAAGTGAGCAGTTCTTC.

This chain connects TRBV4-3 to TRBJ1-3; possibly TRBD1 for D (6 bases). Trimming stripped 0 bases from V and 4 bases from J, with 10 bases between. Germline V CDR1 and CDR2: LGHNA, YSLEER. The CDR3 contains 15 residues. CDR3 region: CASSQDRGTGNTIYF. CDR3 bases: TGCGCCAGCAGCCAAGATAGGGGGACGGGAAACACCATATATTTT.

The table lists this clone with a count of one. CDR3 DNA sequence: TGCGCCAGCAGCCTACAGGGGCCTGGAAACACCATATATTTT. Its translation: CASSLQGPGNTIYF. The gene calls are TRBV4-1 and TRBJ1-3, with TRBD1 identical over 7 bases. Germline-derived CDR1 and CDR2 are MGHRA and YSYEKL. V shed 4 bases and J 2 bases; nucleotides not matched to a gene: 2. This CDR3 region has 14 residues.

The chain carries TRBV2 and TRBJ2-3; TRBD1 is a possible D gene (5 bases). CDR3 length equals 14 residues. V dropped 7 bases and J dropped 3 bases, with 14 bases sitting between them. CDR1 is SNHLY, CDR2 FYNNEI, per germline. CDR3 protein: CASTRVSSTDTQYF. CDR3 in DNA: TGTGCCAGCACCAGGGTGTCCAGTACAGATACGCAGTATTTT.

V gene TRBV30 combines with J gene TRBJ2-4; 8 nucleotides agree with TRBD2. V was clipped by 1 base and J by 0 bases; unmatched bases: 11. The germline V gene has CDR1 GTSNPN and CDR2 SVGIG (reference sequence). This CDR3 is built from 18 residues. The CDR3 nucleotides are TGTGCCTGGAGTGAGAACGGGCGGGGGGATCTAGCCAAAAACATTCAGTACTTC. This codes for CAWSENGRGDLAKNIQYF.

This chain links TRBV7-3 with TRBJ2-7; D is undetermined. This CDR3 comprises 13 residues. V lost 5 bases and J lost 4, with 12 bases in between. Germline assignment: CDR1 SGHTA and CDR2 FQGTGA. CDR3 loop: CASSPAASYEQYF. CDR3 DNA sequence: TGTGCCAGCAGCCCGGCAGCGTCGTACGAGCAGTACTTC.

The chain is built from TRBV20-1 and TRBJ1-2, with 8 bases fitting TRBD1. The CDR3 runs 13 residues. V was pared by 3 bases and J by 4 bases, with 4 bases of the junction left unmatched. The V gene's germline CDR1 is DFQATT and CDR2 SNEGSKA (reference sequence). This CDR3 reads CSASHRGVYGYTF. In DNA, the CDR3 is TGCAGTGCTAGTCACAGGGGGGTCTATGGCTACACCTTC.

The chain is built from TRBV18 and TRBJ2-1; the D gene is possibly TRBD1 (6 bases). CDR3 length equals 18 residues. The germline CDR1 and CDR2 sequences are KGHSH and LQKENI. V lost 3 bases to trimming and J lost 3 bases, with 21 bases between them. The CDR3: CASSPRSRRKGDYNEQFF. The CDR3 DNA reads as TGTGCCAGCTCACCCAGGTCCCGGCGAAAGGGGGACTACAATGAGCAGTTCTTC.

The V and J genes are TRBV28 and TRBJ1-1; D perhaps matches TRBD1 (6 bases). The CDR3 has 14 residues. Trimming removed 6 bases from V and 7 bases from J, with 18 bases in between. Germline V gene sequence: CDR1 MDHEN, CDR2 SYDVKM. In DNA form, the CDR3 reads TGTGCCAGCAGCCCCCCTCCGGGGGGCCGTGAAGCTTTCTTT. Its translation is CASSPPPGGREAFF. Variable domain in full (rest from reference TRBV28 and TRBJ1-1): DVKVTQSSRYLVKRTGEKVFLECVQDMDHENMFWYRQDPGLGLRLIYFSYDVKMKEKGDIPEGYSVSREKKERFSLILESASTNQTSMYLCASSPPPGGREAFFGQGTRLTVV.

This rearrangement joins TRBV5-1 to TRBJ1-3, with 8 bases aligning to TRBD1. CDR1 and CDR2 from the germline V gene are SGHRS and YFSETQ. The CDR3 has 14 amino acids. V shed 4 bases and J 4 bases; nucleotides not matched to a gene: 4. This CDR3 reads CASSAQGGGNTIYF. CDR3 in DNA: TGCGCCAGCAGCGCACAGGGGGGAGGAAACACCATATATTTT.

The genes are TRBV28 and TRBJ1-3; D is unclear. Between the trimmed V and J ends, which lost 5 bases and 2 bases, there was a span of 22 bases. Germline CDR1 is MDHEN and CDR2 is SYDVKM. CDR3 size: 18 residues. The chain's CDR3 is CASSTPQLRISAGNTIYF. The CDR3 DNA reads TGTGCCAGCAGTACCCCCCAACTCAGGATCTCAGCTGGAAACACCATATATTTT. The full variable domain, its missing parts supplied by reference TRBV28 and TRBJ1-3, is DVKVTQSSRYLVKRTGEKVFLECVQDMDHENMFWYRQDPGLGLRLIYFSYDVKMKEKGDIPEGYSVSREKKERFSLILESASTNQTSMYLCASSTPQLRISAGNTIYFGEGSWLTVV.

V gene TRBV19 combines with J gene TRBJ1-6, with D possibly being TRBD1 (6 bases). Trimming removed 6 bases from V and 7 bases from J, with 16 bases in between. CDR1 LNHDA and CDR2 SQIVND come from the germline V gene (reference sequence). There are 15 residues in the CDR3. This CDR3 is CASSWKAGTNSPLHF. The CDR3 DNA reads as TGTGCCAGTAGCTGGAAAGCAGGGACAAATTCACCCCTCCACTTT.

This clone showed up just a few times. DNA for the CDR3: TGTGCCAGCAGCACAGGCAACTACGAGCAGTACTTC. Its protein is CASSTGNYEQYF. The gene calls are TRBV7-9 and TRBJ2-7, with a possible D match to TRBD1 (5 bases). Germline assignment: CDR1 SEHNR and CDR2 FQNEAQ (reference sequence). V was clipped by 5 bases and J by 3 bases, with 8 bases between them. The CDR3 is made up of 12 amino acids.

V usage is TRBV6-5 and J usage is TRBJ1-5, with a weak D call TRBD1 (6 bases). Trimming pared 10 bases from V and 2 bases from J, leaving 18 bases between. The CDR3 loop spans 15 amino acids. Germline V gene sequence: CDR1 MNHEY, CDR2 SVGAGI. The CDR3 sequence: CATTYRDAGNQPQHF. The CDR3 DNA reads as TGTGCCACAACTTACAGGGATGCGGGCAATCAGCCCCAGCATTTT.

This clone was seen just once. The CDR3 DNA follows: TGTGCCAGCAGGCGGAGCGGGCTCACCGGGGAGCTGTTTTTT. It codes for CASRRSGLTGELFF. The rearrangement uses TRBV6-5 and TRBJ2-2; D is possibly TRBD2 (6 bases). V lost 6 bases and J 4 bases, leaving 12 bases between the germline ends. Germline CDR1 and CDR2: MNHEY and SVGAGI. The CDR3 contains 14 residues.

The chain uses TRBV5-1 and TRBJ1-6; D gene uncertain. V was pared by 4 bases and J by 7 bases, with 12 bases between. The germline CDR1 and CDR2 sequences are SGHRS and YFSETQ. The CDR3 is 14 residues long. The CDR3 DNA sequence: TGCGCCAGCAGCCCCGTATCGGGAAATTCACCCCTCCACTTT. Translating it yields CASSPVSGNSPLHF. The full variable domain, completed using reference TRBV5-1 and TRBJ1-6, is KAGVTQTPRYLIKTRGQQVTLSCSPISGHRSVSWYQQTPGQGLQFLFEYFSETQRNKGNFPGRFSGRQFSNSRSEMNVSTLELGDSALYLCASSPVSGNSPLHFGNGTRLTVT.

This rearrangement joins TRBV6-1 to TRBJ2-7, with a weak D call TRBD1 (5 bases). Trimming shortened V by 2 bases and J by 1 base, and 9 bases separated the two germline ends. The CDR3 contains 14 residues. Looked up from germline, CDR1 is MNHNS and CDR2 is SASEGT. In DNA form, the CDR3 reads TGTGCCAGCAGTGAACGGCCAGGGTCCTACGAGCAGTACTTC. Translation: CASSERPGSYEQYF.

This chain uses TRBV2 with TRBJ1-1; tentatively, D is TRBD1 (6 bases). The length of the CDR3 is 14 residues. Germline CDR1 and CDR2: SNHLY and FYNNEI. V was clipped by 8 bases and J by 0 bases, with 13 bases between them. As DNA, the CDR3 is TGTGCCAGCCACCCGACAGGATTGAACACTGAAGCTTTCTTT. Protein: CASHPTGLNTEAFF.

V and J are TRBV2 and TRBJ1-1, with 8 bases fitting TRBD1. V lost 10 bases to trimming and J lost 7 bases; unmatched junction nucleotides: 17. This CDR3 spans 15 amino acids. CDR1 and CDR2 from the germline V gene are SNHLY and FYNNEI. The CDR3 is CATIHSGQGGVEAFF. CDR3 sequence (DNA): TGTGCCACCATTCATTCTGGACAGGGTGGTGTTGAAGCTTTCTTT.

The count of this clone is one. CDR3 in amino acids: CASSARVSNTEAFF. CDR3 coding DNA: TGTGCCAGCAGCGCCAGGGTGTCGAACACTGAAGCTTTCTTT. The V and J genes are TRBV25-1 and TRBJ1-1; D may be TRBD1 (5 bases). This CDR3 has 14 amino acids. The V gene's germline CDR1 is MGHDK and CDR2 SYGVNS. V was clipped by 6 bases and J by 1 base, with 12 bases between them.

The chain joins TRBV5-1 to TRBJ1-6; a possible D gene is TRBD1 (5 bases). V dropped 5 bases and J dropped 9 bases, with 18 bases sitting between them. CDR1 and CDR2 (germline): SGHRS, YFSETQ. This CDR3 comprises 15 residues. This CDR3 reads CASRVLGTSPSPLHF. The CDR3, as DNA: TGCGCCAGCAGAGTCTTAGGGACTTCCCCTTCACCCCTCCACTTT.

J is TRBJ2-5 and V is TRBV6-6; D may be TRBD2 (5 bases). CDR3 length: 12 residues. Germline lookup yields CDR1 MNHNY and CDR2 SVGAGI (reference sequence). The V gene lost 6 bases and the J gene lost 5 bases, with 10 bases spanning the gap. This CDR3 reads CASRGGAETQYF. CDR3 DNA: TGTGCCAGCAGAGGAGGCGCGGAGACCCAGTACTTC.

The chain employs TRBV27 and TRBJ1-2; no clear D gene. Germline CDR1 reads MNHEY; CDR2 reads SMNVEV (reference sequence). This CDR3 has 11 residues. V shed 7 bases and J shed 8 bases, with 11 bases lying between them. The CDR3 DNA sequence: TGTGCCAGCATAGGCCCAGGCGGCTACACCTTC. This translates into CASIGPGGYTF.

J is TRBJ1-3 and V is TRBV14; D not resolved. The V end lost 5 bases, the J end lost 0 bases, and 14 bases lay between the germline ends. Germline assignment: CDR1 SGHDN and CDR2 FVKESK. This CDR3 region has 16 residues. CDR3 coding DNA: TGTGCCAGCAGCAGAGACACTGGTGTCTCTGGAAACACCATATATTTT. Its protein product is CASSRDTGVSGNTIYF.